The rows below give T cell receptor beta chains drawn from one sample of a study of CD8 T cells in Susac syndrome. TCRdb re-analysed the immunoSEQ multiplex PCR reads in MiXCR, keeping a single row per CDR3 protein. This repertoire shows 80,000 or so distinct CDR3 sequences, roughly 95% found once; its top ten account for around 0.43%. Sequencing was carried out using CD8+ T cells from PBMCs. These receptors all stem from a human donor with Susac syndrome. Both conserved end residues are trimmed from each CDR3. Fields, in order: V gene, J gene, CDR3 protein.

V: TRBV5-1; J: TRBJ2-5; CDR3: ASSFPMAGGPGQETQY
V: TRBV4-2; J: TRBJ1-6; CDR3: ASSLGLGTRPLH
V: TRBV28; J: TRBJ2-7; CDR3: ASSLRGASYEQY
V: TRBV11-2; J: TRBJ2-1; CDR3: ASSFPRILAGKNNEQF
V: TRBV27; J: TRBJ2-5; CDR3: ASSLSQAETQY
V: TRBV5-4; J: TRBJ2-2; CDR3: ASSSEQGANTGELF
V: TRBV19; J: TRBJ2-3; CDR3: ASSIADRLSDTQY
V: TRBV20-1; J: TRBJ2-5; CDR3: SAPRILVRETQY
V: TRBV9; J: TRBJ1-1; CDR3: ASSVGQGAGTEAF
V: TRBV27; J: TRBJ2-7; CDR3: ASSNPGQGHEQY
V: TRBV6-2/TRBV6-3; J: TRBJ2-5; CDR3: ASSSPAPEETQY
V: TRBV7-8; J: TRBJ2-1; CDR3: ASSTRQGWDEQF
V: TRBV20-1; J: TRBJ2-1; CDR3: SAIPPSGLYNEQF
V: TRBV7-6; J: TRBJ2-5; CDR3: ASSFSRGKTQY
V: TRBV10-3; J: TRBJ1-1; CDR3: AISDWDRIENTEAF
V: TRBV15; J: TRBJ1-5; CDR3: ATSRDLAPQH
V: TRBV13; J: TRBJ1-1; CDR3: ASSQNTEAF
V: TRBV20-1; J: TRBJ2-7; CDR3: SARGDSSYEQY
V: TRBV29-1; J: TRBJ2-1; CDR3: SVEDLGGEDNEQF
V: TRBV30; J: TRBJ1-5; CDR3: AWSAGTGDWQPQH